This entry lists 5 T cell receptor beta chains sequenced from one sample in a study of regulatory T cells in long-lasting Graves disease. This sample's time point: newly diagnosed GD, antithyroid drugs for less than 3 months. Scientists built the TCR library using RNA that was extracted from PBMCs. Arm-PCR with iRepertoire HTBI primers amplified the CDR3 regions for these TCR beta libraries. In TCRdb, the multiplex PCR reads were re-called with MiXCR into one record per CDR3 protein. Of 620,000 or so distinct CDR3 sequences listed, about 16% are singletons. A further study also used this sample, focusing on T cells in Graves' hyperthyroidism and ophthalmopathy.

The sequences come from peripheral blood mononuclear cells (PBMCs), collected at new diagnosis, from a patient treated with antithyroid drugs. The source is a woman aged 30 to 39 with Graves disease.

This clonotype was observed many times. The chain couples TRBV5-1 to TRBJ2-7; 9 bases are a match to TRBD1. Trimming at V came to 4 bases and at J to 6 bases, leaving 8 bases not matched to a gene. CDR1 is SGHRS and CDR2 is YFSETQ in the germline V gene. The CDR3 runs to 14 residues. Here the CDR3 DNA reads TGCGCCAGCAGCCTGGGACAGGGTATGACCGAGCAGTACTTC. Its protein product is CASSLGQGMTEQYF.

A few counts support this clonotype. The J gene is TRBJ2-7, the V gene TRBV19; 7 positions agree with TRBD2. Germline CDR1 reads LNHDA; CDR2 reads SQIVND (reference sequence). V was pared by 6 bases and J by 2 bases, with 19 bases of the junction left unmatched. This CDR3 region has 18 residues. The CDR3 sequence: CASSPQIYPSGLTYEQYF. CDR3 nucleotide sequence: TGTGCCAGTAGCCCCCAAATCTACCCTAGCGGACTTACCTACGAGCAGTACTTC.

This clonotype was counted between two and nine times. This chain's CDR3 is CATSDAGQGMFF. As DNA, the CDR3 is TGTGCCACCAGTGATGCCGGACAGGGTATGTTCTTC. The V gene is TRBV24-1, the J gene TRBJ2-1; TRBD1 agrees at 8 bases. Germline values: CDR1 KGHDR, CDR2 SFDVKD. V was pared by 3 bases and J by 15 bases, with 6 bases of the junction left unmatched. The CDR3 covers 12 residues.

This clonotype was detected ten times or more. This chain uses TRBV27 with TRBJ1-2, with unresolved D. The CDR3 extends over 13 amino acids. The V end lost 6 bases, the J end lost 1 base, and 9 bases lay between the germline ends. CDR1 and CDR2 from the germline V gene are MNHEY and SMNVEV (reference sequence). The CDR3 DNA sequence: TGTGCCAGCAGGTCCTCCGGTAACTATGGCTACACCTTC. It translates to CASRSSGNYGYTF.

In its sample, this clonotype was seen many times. The CDR3 sequence: CASSPMTGGRPYEQYF. DNA of the CDR3: TGTGCCAGCAGTCCAATGACAGGGGGCCGACCCTACGAGCAGTACTTC. This chain connects TRBV28 to TRBJ2-7; 10 bases line up with TRBD1. CDR1 is MDHEN, CDR2 SYDVKM, per germline. The CDR3 is 16 amino acids. After removal of 5 bases from V and 2 bases from J, the junction contained 9 bases not matched to a gene.